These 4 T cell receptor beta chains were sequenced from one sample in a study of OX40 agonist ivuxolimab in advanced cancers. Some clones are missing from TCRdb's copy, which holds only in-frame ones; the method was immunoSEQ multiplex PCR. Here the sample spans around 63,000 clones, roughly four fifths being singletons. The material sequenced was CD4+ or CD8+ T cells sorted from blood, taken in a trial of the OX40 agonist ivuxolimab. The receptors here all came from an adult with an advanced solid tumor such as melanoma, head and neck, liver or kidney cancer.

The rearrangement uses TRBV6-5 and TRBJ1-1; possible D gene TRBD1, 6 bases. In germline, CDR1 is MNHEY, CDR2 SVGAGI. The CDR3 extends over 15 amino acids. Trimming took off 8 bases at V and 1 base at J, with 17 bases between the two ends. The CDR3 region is CASLGDTDPNTEAFF. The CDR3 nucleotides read TGTGCCAGCCTGGGGGACACAGACCCGAACACTGAAGCTTTCTTT.

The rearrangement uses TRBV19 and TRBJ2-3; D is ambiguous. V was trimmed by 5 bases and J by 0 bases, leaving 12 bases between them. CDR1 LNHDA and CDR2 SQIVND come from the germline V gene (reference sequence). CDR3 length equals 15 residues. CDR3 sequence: CASSLGFPSTDTQYF. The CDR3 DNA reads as TGTGCCAGTAGTCTCGGGTTCCCTAGCACAGATACGCAGTATTTT.

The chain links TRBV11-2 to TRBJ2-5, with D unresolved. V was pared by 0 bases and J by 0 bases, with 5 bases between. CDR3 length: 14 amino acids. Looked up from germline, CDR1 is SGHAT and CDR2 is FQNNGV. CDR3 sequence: CASSLDRYQETQYF. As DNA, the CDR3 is TGTGCCAGCAGCTTAGACAGGTACCAAGAGACCCAGTACTTC. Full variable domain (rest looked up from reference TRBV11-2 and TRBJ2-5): EAGVAQSPRYKIIEKRQSVAFWCNPISGHATLYWYQQILGQGPKLLIQFQNNGVVDDSQLPKDRFSAERLKGVDSTLKIQPAKLEDSAVYLCASSLDRYQETQYFGPGTRLLVL.

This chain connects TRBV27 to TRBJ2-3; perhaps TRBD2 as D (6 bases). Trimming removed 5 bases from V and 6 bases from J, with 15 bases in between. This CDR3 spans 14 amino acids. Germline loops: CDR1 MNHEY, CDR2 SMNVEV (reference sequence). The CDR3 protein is CASSLLGGGDTQYF. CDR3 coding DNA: TGTGCCAGCAGTCTTCTCGGGGGTGGGGATACGCAGTATTTT.